This T cell receptor (beta chain) is drawn from a study of OX40 agonist ivuxolimab in advanced cancers. Data came from immunoSEQ multiplex PCR; TCRdb stores just in-frame clones and leaves some out. The sample carries roughly 40,000 clones, 86% recorded once. This clone occurred a few times. Germline assignment: CDR1 MGHRA and CDR2 YSYEKL. The length of the CDR3 is 15 residues. Trimming cost V 1 base and J 0 bases, with 7 bases left between them. The sequenced sample was CD4+ or CD8+ T cells sorted from blood, obtained in a trial of the OX40 agonist ivuxolimab. The TCR was taken from an adult with an advanced solid tumor such as melanoma, head and neck, liver or kidney cancer. The chain is built from TRBV4-1 and TRBJ1-3; unclear D gene. The chain's CDR3 is CASSQAPASGNTIYF. In DNA form, the CDR3 reads TGCGCCAGCAGCCAAGCCCCCGCCTCTGGAAACACCATATATTTT.